Sequencing of this T cell receptor (beta chain) was carried out in a study of CD8 T cells in Susac syndrome. CDR1 is SQVTM, CDR2 ANQGSEA, per germline. This CDR3 comprises 16 residues. J lost 0 bases, V lost 6 bases, and 12 bases had no gene match. Reverse transcription used about 0.45 to 1 ug RNA and random hexamers. Amplification of TCR beta CDR3 used immunoSEQ multiplex PCR across 54 Vbeta and 13 Jbeta. MiXCR, run by TCRdb on the immunoSEQ multiplex PCR reads, gives a single entry per CDR3 protein. This table has 150,000 to 250,000 distinct CDR3 sequences, about 96% appearing once. TEMRA cells were FACS-enriched and CD8+ and CD4+ T cells negatively isolated.

The V call is TRBV29-1, the J call TRBJ1-1; the match to TRBD1 covers 8 bases. This receptor was taken from a human donor with multiple sclerosis. Sequencing was carried out using CD4+ T cells from PBMCs. CDR3 protein: CSVTGQGREMNTEAFF. The CDR3 DNA reads TGCAGCGTCACCGGACAGGGAAGGGAGATGAACACTGAAGCTTTCTTT.